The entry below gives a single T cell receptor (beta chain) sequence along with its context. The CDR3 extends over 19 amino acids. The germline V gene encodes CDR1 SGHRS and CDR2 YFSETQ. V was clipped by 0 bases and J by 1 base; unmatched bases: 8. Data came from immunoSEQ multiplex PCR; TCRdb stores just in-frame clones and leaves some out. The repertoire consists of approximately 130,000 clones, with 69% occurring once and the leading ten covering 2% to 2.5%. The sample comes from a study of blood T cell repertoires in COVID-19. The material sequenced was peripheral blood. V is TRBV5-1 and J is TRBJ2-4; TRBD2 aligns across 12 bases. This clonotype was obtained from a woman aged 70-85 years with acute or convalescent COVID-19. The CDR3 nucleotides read TGCGCCAGCAGCTTGGGACTAGCGGGAGTTCCCACGGCCAAAAACATTCAGTACTTC. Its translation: CASSLGLAGVPTAKNIQYF. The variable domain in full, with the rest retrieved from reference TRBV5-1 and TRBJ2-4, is KAGVTQTPRYLIKTRGQQVTLSCSPISGHRSVSWYQQTPGQGLQFLFEYFSETQRNKGNFPGRFSGRQFSNSRSEMNVSTLELGDSALYLCASSLGLAGVPTAKNIQYFGAGTRLSVL.